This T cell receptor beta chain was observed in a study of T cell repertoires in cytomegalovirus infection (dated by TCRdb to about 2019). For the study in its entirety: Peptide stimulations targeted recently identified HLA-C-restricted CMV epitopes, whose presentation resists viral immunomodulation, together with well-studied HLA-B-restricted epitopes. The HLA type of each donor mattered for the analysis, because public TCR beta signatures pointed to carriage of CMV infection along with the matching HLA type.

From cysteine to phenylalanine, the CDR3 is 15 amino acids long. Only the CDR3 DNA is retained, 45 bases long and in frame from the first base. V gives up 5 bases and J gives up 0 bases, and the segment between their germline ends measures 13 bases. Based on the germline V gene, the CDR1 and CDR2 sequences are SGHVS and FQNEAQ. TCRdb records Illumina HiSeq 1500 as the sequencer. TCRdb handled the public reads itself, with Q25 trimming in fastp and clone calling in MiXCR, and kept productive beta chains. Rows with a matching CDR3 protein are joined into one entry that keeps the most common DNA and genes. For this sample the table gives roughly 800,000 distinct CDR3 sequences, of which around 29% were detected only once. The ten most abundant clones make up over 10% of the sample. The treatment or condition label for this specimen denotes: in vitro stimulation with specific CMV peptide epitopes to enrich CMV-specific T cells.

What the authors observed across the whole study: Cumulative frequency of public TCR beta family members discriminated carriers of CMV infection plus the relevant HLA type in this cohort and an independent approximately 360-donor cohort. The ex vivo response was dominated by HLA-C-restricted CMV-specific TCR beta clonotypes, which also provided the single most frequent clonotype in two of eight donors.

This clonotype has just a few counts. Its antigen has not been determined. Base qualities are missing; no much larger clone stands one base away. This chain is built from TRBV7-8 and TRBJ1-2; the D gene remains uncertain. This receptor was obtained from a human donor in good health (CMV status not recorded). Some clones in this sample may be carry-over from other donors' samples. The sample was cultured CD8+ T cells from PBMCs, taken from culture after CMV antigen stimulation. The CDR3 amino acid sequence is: CASSPGRLSNYGYTF. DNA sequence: TGTGCCAGCAGCCCCGGTCGACTTTCTAACTATGGCTACACCTTC.